The following is a T cell receptor beta chain sequence with its context. Its cognate antigen is unknown. Other DNA sequences from this sample encode an identical CDR3 as well. Deep-level assay runs were performed. Sequenced by immunoSEQ multiplex PCR; TCRdb stores in-frame clones only, minus some. Altogether about 2 million clones are present, around 95% being singletons, with the ten largest covering 0.13%. V trimming: 3 bases; J trimming: 4 bases; junction bases outside the gene matches: 3. Germline CDR1 KGHSH, CDR2 LQKENI. CDR3 length equals 14 residues. The data are from a study of shared clonotypes between healthy human individuals. Whole-study context: The cohort had two women and a few men, ages 18 to 49. The study's findings and limits: Generation probabilities were higher for clonotypes shared across all four sorted-subset donors than for unshared ones. Estimated richness values were generally larger in naive subsets than in memory subsets.

Sequencing used naive CD4+ T cells sorted from blood. The subset is: CD45RA+ positively selected. The rearrangement links TRBV18 to TRBJ1-2, with 9 bases that match TRBD1. The TCR comes from a man aged 18 to 30 in good health. The DNA for the CDR3 is TGTGCCAGCTCACCGGGACAGGGAGGCTATGGCTACACCTTC. Its translation is CASSPGQGGYGYTF. The full variable domain, rest sourced from reference TRBV18 and TRBJ1-2, is NAGVMQNPRHLVRRRGQEARLRCSPMKGHSHVYWYRQLPEEGLKFMVYLQKENIIDESGMPKERFSAEFPKEGPSILRIQQVVRGDSAAYFCASSPGQGGYGYTFGSGTRLTVV.